This TCR beta chain was found in a study of cytomegalovirus exposure and HLA in healthy donors. Assay: immunoSEQ multiplex PCR; the TCRdb copy retains only in-frame clones and omits some. The sample consists of 220,000 or so clones, roughly 83% of them appearing once. The germline V gene has CDR1 KGHSH and CDR2 LQKENI. V trimming: 3 bases; J trimming: 5 bases; junction bases outside the gene matches: 5. The CDR3 loop spans 15 amino acids. This sequence originates from a woman in her twenties or thirties in good health and CMV-seropositive. Sequences were obtained from PBMCs. The rearrangement joins TRBV18 to TRBJ2-2; 8 nucleotides line up with TRBD1. The CDR3 DNA is TGTGCCAGCTCACCCCAGGGGGCGCAGACCGGGGAGCTGTTTTTT. It specifies CASSPQGAQTGELFF.